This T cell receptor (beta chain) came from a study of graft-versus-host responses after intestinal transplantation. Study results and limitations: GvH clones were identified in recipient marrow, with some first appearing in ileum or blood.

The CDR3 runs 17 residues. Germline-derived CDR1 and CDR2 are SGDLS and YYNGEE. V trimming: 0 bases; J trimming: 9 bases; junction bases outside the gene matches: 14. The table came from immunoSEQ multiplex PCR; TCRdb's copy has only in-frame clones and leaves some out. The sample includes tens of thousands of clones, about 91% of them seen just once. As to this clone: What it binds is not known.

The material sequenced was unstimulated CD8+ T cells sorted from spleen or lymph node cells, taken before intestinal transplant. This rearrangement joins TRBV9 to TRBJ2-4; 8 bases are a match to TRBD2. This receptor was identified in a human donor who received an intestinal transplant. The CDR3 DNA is TGTGCCAGCAGCGTAGACGGCGGGGGGCTAATTGGTAGCATTCAGTACTTC. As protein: CASSVDGGGLIGSIQYF.